Below, 16 T cell receptor beta chains from the same sample are listed, as sequenced in a study of CD8+CD57+ T cells in acquired aplastic anemia. Both TCR beta VDJ combination and CDR3 sequence profiling were carried out. Genomic DNA was the template for this profiling. Using its own MiXCR run on the reads, TCRdb lists one record per CDR3 protein. The profile shows some 150,000 distinct CDR3 sequences, roughly 49% of them singletons. Patients chosen for sequencing had CD8+CD57+ cells that had expanded, as shown by flow cytometry. Sequencing was performed on sorted CD4+, CD8+, or CD8+CD57+ T cells (not recorded which) from PBMCs. The source is a human donor with aplastic anemia.

The chain recombines TRBV20-1 with TRBJ2-7; TRBD2 is a possible D gene (5 bases). The germline V and J ends were trimmed by 7 bases and 6 bases, with 19 bases remaining between them. Germline V lookup: CDR1 DFQATT, CDR2 SNEGSKA (reference sequence). CDR3 length equals 13 residues. The CDR3 region is CSGERTLSGEQYF. Here the CDR3 DNA reads TGCAGTGGGGAGCGTACCTTATCCGGCGAGCAGTACTTC.

A few counts support this clonotype. The rearrangement joins TRBV15 to TRBJ2-5; 13 nucleotides match TRBD2. Germline V CDR1 and CDR2: LNHNV, YYDKDF (reference sequence). V shed 3 bases and J 5 bases; nucleotides not matched to a gene: 6. The CDR3 is made up of 16 amino acids. DNA of the CDR3: TGTGCCACCAGCAGGGGGGGGACTAGCGGGATGGAGACCCAGTACTTC. Amino acid sequence: CATSRGGTSGMETQYF.

As to this clonotype: Given a much more abundant clone one base away, this may be a read error. The V and J genes are TRBV6-2 or TRBV6-3 and TRBJ2-7; D is ambiguous. This CDR3 contains 13 residues. CDR1 is MNHEY and CDR2 is SVGEGT in the germline V gene. The CDR3 is CASHAGASYEQCF. The CDR3 nucleotides read TGTGCCAGCCACGCAGGAGCCTCCTACGAGCAGTGCTTC.

This clonotype was observed many times. The V gene is TRBV11-2, the J gene TRBJ1-2; tentative D call: TRBD1 (6 bases). With 5 bases removed from V and 8 bases from J, the gap between germline ends came to 12 bases. The V gene's germline CDR1 is SGHAT and CDR2 FQNNGV. This CDR3 spans 12 amino acids. DNA for the CDR3: TGTGCCAGCAGCCCGACAGGTTACGGCTACACCTTC. The encoded protein is CASSPTGYGYTF.

This clonotype was observed at least ten times. CDR3 sequence (DNA): TGTGCCATCAGTGAGTCGTTGGGGAACACTGAAGCTTTCTTT. It translates to CAISESLGNTEAFF. V gene TRBV10-3 combines with J gene TRBJ1-1, with unresolved D. This CDR3 is 14 amino acids long. V lost 0 bases to trimming and J lost 1 base, with 6 bases between them. The V gene's germline CDR1 is ENHRY and CDR2 SYGVKD.

The rearrangement joins TRBV7-9 to TRBJ2-5; the D gene could be TRBD1 or TRBD2 (5 bases each). Germline CDR1 and CDR2: SEHNR and FQNEAQ (reference sequence). The V and J ends lost 7 bases and 2 bases respectively, with 17 bases between them. The CDR3 covers 15 residues. CDR3 residues: CASIYIRGLQETQYF. CDR3 sequence (DNA): TGTGCCAGCATCTATATCCGGGGCCTACAAGAGACCCAGTACTTC. The entire variable domain, with the rest obtained from reference TRBV7-9 and TRBJ2-5, is as follows: DTGVSQNPRHKITKRGQNVTFRCDPISEHNRLYWYRQTLGQGPEFLTYFQNEAQLEKSRLLSDRFSAERPKGSFSTLEIQRTEQGDSAMYLCASIYIRGLQETQYFGPGTRLLVL.

This clonotype was detected many times. V usage is TRBV3-1 and J usage is TRBJ2-7; D is possibly TRBD1 (6 bases). The CDR3 is 14 amino acids. Trimming took off 4 bases at V and 2 bases at J, with 12 bases between the two ends. CDR1 is LGHDT, CDR2 YNNKEL, per germline (reference sequence). Here the CDR3 reads CASSPGTPAYEQYF. The DNA of the CDR3 is TGTGCCAGCAGCCCCGGGACACCAGCCTACGAGCAGTACTTC.

The J gene is TRBJ1-6, the V gene TRBV6-1; tentative D call: TRBD1 (5 bases). Germline lookup yields CDR1 MNHNS and CDR2 SASEGT. This CDR3 is 16 amino acids long. Deletions cut 5 bases from V and 0 bases from J, with 11 bases between. This chain's CDR3 is CASSIRQSSYNSPLHF. CDR3 nucleotides: TGTGCCAGCAGTATTCGACAGAGCTCCTATAATTCACCCCTCCACTTT.

The chain recombines TRBV15 with TRBJ2-7; TRBD1 agrees at 9 bases. Germline trimming cut 4 bases from V and 7 bases from J; bases unmatched to any gene: 8. Germline CDR1 reads LNHNV; CDR2 reads YYDKDF (reference sequence). This CDR3 is built from 14 residues. The CDR3 here is CATSTPGQGYEQYF. CDR3 nucleotide sequence: TGTGCCACCAGCACACCGGGACAGGGATATGAGCAGTACTTC.

A remark on this clonotype: This may be a read error: a much more frequent sequence differs by one nucleotide. The CDR3 here is CASSQRLAGSSTVTQYF. CDR3 in DNA: TGCGCCAGCAGCCAGCGACTAGCGGGGTCTAGCACAGTTACGCAGTATTTT. The chain uses TRBV4-1 and TRBJ2-3; 11 bases align to TRBD2. The CDR3 extends over 17 amino acids. Germline CDR1 and CDR2: MGHRA and YSYEKL.

Details on this clonotype: This clone may be a read error of a much larger clone one base away. The rearrangement uses TRBV5-1 and TRBJ1-1; tentatively, D is TRBD1 (6 bases). Germline CDR1 is SGHRS and CDR2 is YFSETQ. This CDR3 comprises 13 residues. The CDR3 spells CASSSDRLTEALF. For the CDR3, the DNA is TGCGCCAGCAGCTCGGACAGACTCACTGAAGCTCTCTTT.

V gene TRBV19 combines with J gene TRBJ1-2; D gene ambiguous. The CDR3 runs to 13 residues. CDR1 LNHDA and CDR2 SQIVND come from the germline V gene (reference sequence). Deletions cut 2 bases from V and 3 bases from J, with 7 bases between. CDR3 nucleotides: TGTGCCAGTAGTATATCAGTTTACTATGGCTACACCTTC. Its translation: CASSISVYYGYTF.

This clonotype came up a few times. The chain couples TRBV27 to TRBJ1-2, with D possibly being TRBD1 (6 bases). The V end was cut by 4 bases, the J end by 8 bases, with 17 bases between. The CDR3 loop spans 14 amino acids. In germline, CDR1 is MNHEY, CDR2 SMNVEV (reference sequence). CDR3 protein: CASSYTGNRVGYTF. The CDR3 nucleotides read TGTGCCAGCAGTTATACAGGGAATCGCGTAGGCTACACCTTC.

Notes on this clonotype: A clone one base away is much larger, so this may be a read error. V usage is TRBV29-1 and J usage is TRBJ2-7; perhaps D is TRBD1 or TRBD2 (5 bases each). The CDR3 has 12 amino acids. Germline lookup yields CDR1 SQVTM and CDR2 ANQGSEA. For the CDR3, the DNA is TGCAGCGTTGTCAAGAGGGGCTACGAGCGGTACTTC. Encoded protein: CSVVKRGYERYF.

This clonotype was counted at least ten times. The V and J genes are TRBV6-5 and TRBJ2-5, with D possibly being TRBD1 or TRBD2 (6 bases each). The CDR3 covers 16 residues. In germline, CDR1 is MNHEY, CDR2 SVGAGI. Trimming stripped 6 bases from V and 3 bases from J, with 20 bases between. CDR3 amino acids: CASSLAQGWGEETQYF. For the CDR3, the DNA is TGTGCCAGCAGCCTAGCACAGGGTTGGGGGGAAGAGACCCAGTACTTC.

The table lists this clonotype with a few counts. V gene TRBV20-1 combines with J gene TRBJ2-3; 11 nucleotides align to TRBD2. The trim removed 5 bases at V and 4 bases at J, leaving 5 bases unmatched. This CDR3 spans 14 amino acids. Germline loops: CDR1 DFQATT, CDR2 SNEGSKA (reference sequence). In nucleotides, the CDR3 is TGCAGTGCTGGGCCGACTAGCGGGGCAGATACGCAGTATTTT. Protein: CSAGPTSGADTQYF.